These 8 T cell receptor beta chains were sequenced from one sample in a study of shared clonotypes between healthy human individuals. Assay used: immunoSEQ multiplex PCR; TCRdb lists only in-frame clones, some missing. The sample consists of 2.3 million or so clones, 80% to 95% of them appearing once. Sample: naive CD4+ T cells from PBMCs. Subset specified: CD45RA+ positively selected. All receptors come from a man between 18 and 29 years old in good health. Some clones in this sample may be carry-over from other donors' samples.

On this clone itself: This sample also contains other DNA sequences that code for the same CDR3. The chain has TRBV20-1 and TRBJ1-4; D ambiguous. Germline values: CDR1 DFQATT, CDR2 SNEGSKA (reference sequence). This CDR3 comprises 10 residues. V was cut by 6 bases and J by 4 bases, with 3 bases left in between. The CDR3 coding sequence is TGCAGTGCCGGTAATGAAAAACTGTTTTTT. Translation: CSAGNEKLFF.

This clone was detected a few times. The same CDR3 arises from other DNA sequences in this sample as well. CDR3 coding DNA: TGTGCCAGCAGCCGAGACAGGAACACTGAAGCTTTCTTT. This translates into CASSRDRNTEAFF. The rearrangement joins TRBV11-2 to TRBJ1-1, with D tentatively TRBD1 (5 bases). V lost 5 bases and J lost 1, with 8 bases in between. This CDR3 contains 13 residues. Germline CDR1 SGHAT, CDR2 FQNNGV.

The CDR3 loop is CAWTGTMNTEAFF. As DNA, the CDR3 is TGTGCCTGGACAGGGACCATGAACACTGAAGCTTTCTTT. This chain uses TRBV30 with TRBJ1-1; D is perhaps TRBD1 (5 bases). From germline, CDR1 is GTSNPN and CDR2 SVGIG (reference sequence). V was shortened by 4 bases and J by 0 bases, with 9 bases between the two germline ends. The CDR3 totals 13 residues.

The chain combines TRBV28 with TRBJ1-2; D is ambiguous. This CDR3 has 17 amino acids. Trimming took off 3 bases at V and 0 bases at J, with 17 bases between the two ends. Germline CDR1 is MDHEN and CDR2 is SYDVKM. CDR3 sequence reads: CASSFLGFSEPNYGYTF. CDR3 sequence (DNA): TGTGCCAGCAGTTTCTTGGGCTTCTCAGAGCCTAACTATGGCTACACCTTC.

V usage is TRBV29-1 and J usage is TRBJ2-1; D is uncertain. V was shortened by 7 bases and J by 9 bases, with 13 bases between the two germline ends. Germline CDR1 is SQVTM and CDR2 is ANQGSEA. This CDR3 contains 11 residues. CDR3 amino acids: CSAHLVGEQFF. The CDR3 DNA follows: TGCAGCGCTCACCTAGTGGGTGAGCAGTTCTTC.

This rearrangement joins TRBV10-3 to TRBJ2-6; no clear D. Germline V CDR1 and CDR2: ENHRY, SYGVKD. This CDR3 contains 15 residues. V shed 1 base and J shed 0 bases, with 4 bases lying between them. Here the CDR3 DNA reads TGTGCCATCAGTGAGTTAGGCTCTGGGGCCAACGTCCTGACTTTC. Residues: CAISELGSGANVLTF.

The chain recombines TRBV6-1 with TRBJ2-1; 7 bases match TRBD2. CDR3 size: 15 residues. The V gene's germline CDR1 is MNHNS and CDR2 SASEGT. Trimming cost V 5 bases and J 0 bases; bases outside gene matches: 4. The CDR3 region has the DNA TGTGCCAGCAGTACCCTAGCGGCCTCCTACAATGAGCAGTTCTTC. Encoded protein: CASSTLAASYNEQFF.

The CDR3 sequence is CASSYSEIPGELFF. The CDR3 nucleotides read TGTGCCAGCAGTTACTCGGAGATTCCCGGGGAGCTGTTTTTT. J is TRBJ2-2 and V is TRBV6-5; D gene ambiguous. In germline, CDR1 is MNHEY, CDR2 SVGAGI. V was clipped by 0 bases and J by 6 bases, with 8 bases between them. This CDR3 is built from 14 residues.